This record looks at one T cell receptor beta chain sequence and its context. TCRdb's copy holds only in-frame clones and misses some; the assay was immunoSEQ multiplex PCR. Of tens of thousands of clones listed, 75% to 85% are singletons. Germline trimming cut 6 bases from V and 9 bases from J; bases unmatched to any gene: 5. The CDR3 is 14 residues long. Germline lookup yields CDR1 MNHNY and CDR2 SVGAGI (reference sequence). The source of the sample is a study of blood T cell repertoires in COVID-19. Study as a whole: Spain, Italy and the United States supplied samples that represented acute and convalescent COVID-19.

The receptor was isolated from a woman in her seventies with acute or convalescent COVID-19. The chain joins TRBV6-6 to TRBJ1-6, with 10 bases that match TRBD1. Sequenced material: peripheral blood. The DNA of the CDR3 is TGTGCCAGCAGCACCGGGACAGGGGCTTCACCCCTCCACTTT. Protein product: CASSTGTGASPLHF.